This T cell receptor (beta chain) was sequenced in a study of blood T cell repertoires in COVID-19. Study summary: PBMCs, B-cell-depleted T cells, or T cells provided the cDNA or gDNA that made up the material.

Libraries were prepared by immunoSEQ multiplex PCR; TCRdb keeps only in-frame clonotypes and omits some of them. The repertoire holds roughly 500,000 clones, with 88% as singletons. Trimming removed 3 bases from V and 4 bases from J, with 15 bases in between. Germline V gene data show CDR1 as ENHRY and CDR2 as SYGVKD. There are 15 residues in the CDR3. This rearrangement joins TRBV10-3 to TRBJ1-1; a weak D match, TRBD1 (6 bases). The sample taken for sequencing was PBMCs or T cells enriched from blood (not recorded which). The TCR originated in a woman in her thirties or forties who had recovered from COVID-19. This chain's CDR3 is CAISDWGGASTEAFF. In DNA form, the CDR3 reads TGTGCCATCAGTGATTGGGGGGGGGCAAGCACTGAAGCTTTCTTT.